Presented here are 19 T cell receptor beta chains from one specimen sequenced in a study of T cell responses to AZD1222 COVID-19 vaccine (dated by TCRdb to about 2021). The library was made by the immunoSEQ multiplex PCR assay. TCRdb mirrors the immuneACCESS table, restricted to in-frame sequences. Some clones are absent from its copies; in checked studies, under half trace to an unresolved V gene, and the reason for the others is unknown. The sample yields 120,000 to 150,000 clones; 90% were counted once. The top ten clones comprise roughly 3.1% of the sample. What the time point label conveys for this sample: baseline before first vaccination. Material: peripheral blood, obtained on day 0 of AZD1222 vaccination. These receptors all come from an adult in good health.

V and J are TRBV7-9 and TRBJ2-3; 9 bases are shared with TRBD1. The CDR3 has 16 residues. V lost 5 bases and J lost 2; bases outside the gene matches: 8. The V gene's germline CDR1 is SEHNR and CDR2 FQNEAQ (reference sequence). CDR3 nucleotides: TGTGCCAGCAGCCGGAAGGGACAGGGAACCACAGATACGCAGTATTTT. It encodes CASSRKGQGTTDTQYF.

This clone was seen a few times. The chain employs TRBV10-2 and TRBJ2-7, with TRBD2 identical over 11 bases. CDR3 length: 22 amino acids. Germline lookup yields CDR1 WSHSY and CDR2 SAAADI. V lost 5 bases to trimming and J lost 4 bases; unmatched junction nucleotides: 28. The CDR3 bases are TGCGCCAGCAGTAGGGGGCGATCCGCCGGGACTAGCGGTTCTCTTGGGGGTTACGAGCAGTACTTC. This codes for CASSRGRSAGTSGSLGGYEQYF.

The chain links TRBV7-2 to TRBJ2-3; 9 bases align to TRBD2. The CDR3 contains 16 residues. Germline CDR1 SGHTA, CDR2 FQGNSA. Germline trimming cut 2 bases from V and 4 bases from J; bases unmatched to any gene: 7. The CDR3 sequence: CASSLRRGGFADTQYF. The CDR3 nucleotides read TGTGCCAGCAGCTTACGGCGGGGGGGTTTTGCAGATACGCAGTATTTT.

The chain carries TRBV7-9 and TRBJ2-7, with D possibly being TRBD1 (6 bases). Trimming pared 4 bases from V and 0 bases from J, leaving 13 bases between. The CDR3 consists of 15 residues. Germline CDR1 is SEHNR and CDR2 is FQNEAQ (reference sequence). As DNA, the CDR3 is TGTGCCAGCAGCTCCGGACAGCTAAGCTCCTACGAGCAGTACTTC. This encodes CASSSGQLSSYEQYF.

This chain connects TRBV6-2 or TRBV6-3 to TRBJ2-1; a possible D gene is TRBD1 (6 bases). The CDR3 is 15 residues long. V shed 4 bases and J shed 4 bases, with 14 bases lying between them. CDR1 is MNHEY and CDR2 is SVGEGT in the germline V gene. This CDR3 is CASSFSPQGYNEQFF. CDR3 coding DNA: TGTGCCAGCAGTTTTTCTCCACAGGGTTACAATGAGCAGTTCTTC.

The chain has TRBV19 and TRBJ2-1; 8 bases align to TRBD2. V lost 3 bases to trimming and J lost 7 bases; unmatched junction nucleotides: 5. Germline CDR1 LNHDA, CDR2 SQIVND (reference sequence). The CDR3 contains 14 residues. CDR3 bases: TGTGCCAGTAGTATGAGCGGGAGCTTTAATGAGCAGTTCTTC. It yields the protein CASSMSGSFNEQFF.

Comments on this clone: The final CDR3 position lacks the conserved phenylalanine or tryptophan, pointing to a likely read error. No DNA is shown, since the ends of the CDR3 on it are uncertain; the CDR3 is the one TCRdb lists. The chain employs TRBV30 and TRBJ1-2; the table assigns TRBD1, which was not confirmed against the DNA. The CDR3 spans 12 residues, counting both ends. From germline, CDR1 is GTSNPN and CDR2 SVGIG (reference sequence). The CDR3 loop is CAWSVQGGRGVV.

The J gene is TRBJ1-3, the V gene TRBV5-1; no clear D gene. The CDR3 length is 15 residues. From germline, CDR1 is SGHRS and CDR2 YFSETQ. Trimming shortened V by 4 bases and J by 0 bases, and 11 bases separated the two germline ends. CDR3 sequence (DNA): TGCGCCAGCAGCATCCGGGGTTCCTCTGGAAACACCATATATTTT. Residues: CASSIRGSSGNTIYF.

The V call is TRBV19, the J call TRBJ1-5, with D unresolved. CDR3 size: 13 residues. Germline lookup yields CDR1 LNHDA and CDR2 SQIVND (reference sequence). Trimming took 8 bases from V and 4 from J, leaving 12 bases between them. The CDR3 protein is CASRRIANQPQHF. The DNA for the CDR3 is TGTGCCAGTCGACGGATTGCAAATCAGCCCCAGCATTTT.

This clone turned up a few times. The rearrangement links TRBV7-9 to TRBJ1-2; D remains ambiguous. CDR3 size: 13 residues. V lost 5 bases and J lost 4, with 11 bases in between. Germline CDR1 and CDR2: SEHNR and FQNEAQ (reference sequence). The CDR3 reads CASSPSSSYGYTF. CDR3 in DNA: TGTGCCAGCAGCCCCAGTTCGAGCTATGGCTACACCTTC.

The V call is TRBV7-2, the J call TRBJ2-7; 11 bases align to TRBD2. The V and J ends lost 5 bases and 12 bases, in that order; junction bases with no gene match: 6. The germline CDR1 and CDR2 sequences are SGHTA and FQGNSA. The CDR3 covers 12 residues. This chain's CDR3 is CASSQLAGGPYF. The CDR3 nucleotides are TGTGCCAGCAGCCAGCTAGCGGGAGGTCCGTACTTC.

V usage is TRBV5-4 and J usage is TRBJ2-1; perhaps TRBD2 as D (6 bases). Germline lookup yields CDR1 SGHNT and CDR2 YYREEE (reference sequence). The CDR3 runs to 20 residues. Trimming stripped 2 bases from V and 0 bases from J, with 24 bases between. This CDR3 reads CASSLRGNGRYGSSYNEQFF. CDR3 nucleotides: TGTGCCAGCAGCTTACGCGGGAACGGACGGTATGGGAGCTCCTACAATGAGCAGTTCTTC.

In its sample, this clone was seen once. This chain connects TRBV5-6 to TRBJ1-4; no definite D call. CDR1 and CDR2 from the germline V gene are SGHDT and YYEEEE. The CDR3 is made up of 15 amino acids. V lost 4 bases to trimming and J lost 1 base, with 11 bases between them. The CDR3 loop is CASSLTRVTNEKLFF. The DNA for the CDR3 is TGTGCCAGCAGCCTCACTCGGGTAACTAATGAAAAACTGTTTTTT.

DNA for the CDR3: TGTGCCAGCAGCTTTAAACGGAGCAATCAGCCCCAGCATTTT. It yields the protein CASSFKRSNQPQHF. The V and J genes are TRBV7-2 and TRBJ1-5; D unclear. The CDR3 is made up of 14 amino acids. Deletions cut 3 bases from V and 1 base from J, with 7 bases between. The germline V gene encodes CDR1 SGHTA and CDR2 FQGNSA.

V is TRBV7-9 and J is TRBJ2-3; D ambiguous. The CDR3 totals 14 residues. From germline, CDR1 is SEHNR and CDR2 FQNEAQ (reference sequence). V lost 1 base and J 5 bases, leaving 10 bases between the germline ends. The CDR3 sequence is CASSLGELGDTQYF. CDR3 DNA sequence: TGTGCCAGCAGCTTAGGGGAACTGGGAGATACGCAGTATTTT.

The V and J genes are TRBV11-3 and TRBJ2-7; D is undetermined. Germline V gives CDR1 SGHNT, CDR2 YENEEA. V was trimmed by 0 bases and J by 3 bases, leaving 18 bases between them. The CDR3 is 17 amino acids. Written as DNA, the CDR3 is TGTGCCAGCAGCTTAGAAGGACCCGGGTCTGACTTCTACGAGCAGTACTTC. This translates into CASSLEGPGSDFYEQYF.

This clone was detected only a few times. The chain carries TRBV7-9 and TRBJ2-7; D possibly corresponds to TRBD1 (6 bases). Trimming took off 5 bases at V and 1 base at J, with 9 bases between the two ends. Germline values: CDR1 SEHNR, CDR2 FQNEAQ (reference sequence). This CDR3 has 13 amino acids. Here the CDR3 DNA reads TGTGCCAGCAGCAGAGACAGGTCCTACGAGCAGTACTTC. Translated: CASSRDRSYEQYF.

V usage is TRBV29-1 and J usage is TRBJ1-2; D is possibly TRBD1 (6 bases). This CDR3 is 14 amino acids long. Trimming pared 1 base from V and 5 bases from J, leaving 14 bases between. Germline V gives CDR1 SQVTM, CDR2 ANQGSEA. Here the CDR3 reads CSVEGGGARYGYTF. The DNA for the CDR3 is TGCAGCGTTGAAGGAGGGGGGGCCCGGTATGGCTACACCTTC.

This clone came up a few times. Written as DNA, the CDR3 is TGTGCCAGCAGTTCAACCGGGGTTACTAGCACAGATACGCAGTATTTT. As protein: CASSSTGVTSTDTQYF. The chain is built from TRBV27 and TRBJ2-3; D perhaps matches TRBD2 (5 bases). Per the germline V gene, CDR1 is MNHEY and CDR2 is SMNVEV (reference sequence). CDR3 length: 16 amino acids. The V end was cut by 4 bases, the J end by 0 bases, with 14 bases between.